This entry concerns a single TCR beta chain. Antigen: not known. Germline assignment: CDR1 MGHDK and CDR2 SYGVNS. Trimming removed 8 bases from V and 6 bases from J, with 11 bases in between. CDR3 length equals 12 residues. This sample was taken from a study of CD8 T cells in ankylosing spondylitis. TCRdb re-called the 5' RACE reads through MiXCR, storing one row per CDR3 protein. The sample has more than 20,000 distinct CDR3 sequences, over 10% seen once; the top ten hold about 35%. Study findings and constraints: Peripheral blood samples showed relatively rare disease-linked clones, and these clones were CD8+. Several highly homologous variants made up a TCR beta motif, and this motif appeared characteristic of ankylosing spondylitis blood.

This receptor was identified in a male donor with ankylosing spondylitis or in good health (not recorded which). This sequence joins TRBV25-1 and TRBJ2-1; D is unclear. Sequencing was carried out using blood. CDR3 sequence (DNA): TGTGCCAGCGGTTATTCCCGCAATGAGCAGTTCTTC. Residues: CASGYSRNEQFF.